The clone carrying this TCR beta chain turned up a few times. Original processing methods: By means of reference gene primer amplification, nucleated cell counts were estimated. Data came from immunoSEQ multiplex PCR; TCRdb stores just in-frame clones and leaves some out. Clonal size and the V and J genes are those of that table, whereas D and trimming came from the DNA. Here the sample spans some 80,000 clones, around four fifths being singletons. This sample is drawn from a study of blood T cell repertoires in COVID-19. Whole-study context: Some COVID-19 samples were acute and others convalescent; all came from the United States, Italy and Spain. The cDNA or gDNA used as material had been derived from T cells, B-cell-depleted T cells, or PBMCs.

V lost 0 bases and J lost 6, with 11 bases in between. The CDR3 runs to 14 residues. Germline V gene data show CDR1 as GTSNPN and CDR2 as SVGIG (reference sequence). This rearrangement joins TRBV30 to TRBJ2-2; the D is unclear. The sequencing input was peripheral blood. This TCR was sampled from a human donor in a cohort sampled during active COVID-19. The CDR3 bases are TGTGCCTGGAGTGTCTATAGCCCAGCCGGGGAGCTGTTTTTT. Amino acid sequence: CAWSVYSPAGELFF.